These 25 T cell receptor beta chains originate from one sample sequenced in a study of blood T cell repertoires in COVID-19. TCRdb's table, derived via immunoSEQ multiplex PCR, lists solely in-frame clones and lacks some. The table shows some 42,000 clones, with roughly nine tenths occurring only once. The sequencing sample was made of peripheral blood. Every receptor here comes from a human donor in a cohort sampled during active COVID-19.

The V and J genes are TRBV7-2 and TRBJ1-3; D not resolved. Germline V gene sequence: CDR1 SGHTA, CDR2 FQGNSA. CDR3 length: 17 amino acids. V was pared by 0 bases and J by 0 bases, with 12 bases between. The DNA for the CDR3 is TGTGCCAGCAGCTTAGCTCCCAGTACGTTCTCTGGAAACACCATATATTTT. The encoded protein is CASSLAPSTFSGNTIYF.

There are a few counts of this clone. The gene calls are TRBV27 and TRBJ1-5; no clear D. The CDR3 consists of 15 residues. With 6 bases removed from V and 2 bases from J, the gap between germline ends came to 14 bases. Germline-derived CDR1 and CDR2 are MNHEY and SMNVEV (reference sequence). The CDR3 is CASSPRGIGNQPQHF. As DNA, the CDR3 is TGTGCCAGCAGCCCGAGAGGGATAGGCAATCAGCCCCAGCATTTT.

V usage is TRBV6-5 and J usage is TRBJ1-5, with 7 bases lining up with TRBD1. This CDR3 has 15 residues. Germline CDR1 MNHEY, CDR2 SVGAGI. V lost 6 bases to trimming and J lost 3 bases; unmatched junction nucleotides: 8. The CDR3 DNA reads as TGTGCCAGCAGCCCCGACAGGGCCACCAATCAGCCCCAGCATTTT. Its translation is CASSPDRATNQPQHF.

Here the CDR3 DNA reads TGCAGCGTTGTGGTAGCTAATGAAAAACTGTTTTTT. This encodes CSVVVANEKLFF. V usage is TRBV29-1 and J usage is TRBJ1-4, with D uncertain. The CDR3 consists of 12 residues. Trimming stripped 4 bases from V and 3 bases from J, with 6 bases between. Germline CDR1 SQVTM, CDR2 ANQGSEA.

V gene TRBV4-1 combines with J gene TRBJ2-7; 12 bases are a match to TRBD2. Germline V lookup: CDR1 MGHRA, CDR2 YSYEKL. This CDR3 contains 17 residues. Unmatched junction bases numbered 5, after V lost 2 bases and J lost 0 bases. The CDR3 region has the DNA TGCGCCAGCAGCCAACAGACTAGCGGGGGATTCTCCTACGAGCAGTACTTC. Translated: CASSQQTSGGFSYEQYF.

This chain uses TRBV15 with TRBJ2-7, with D unresolved. Germline-derived CDR1 and CDR2 are LNHNV and YYDKDF (reference sequence). The CDR3 is 14 amino acids. V lost 3 bases, J lost 0 bases, and 9 bases lay in between. CDR3 DNA sequence: TGTGCCACCAGCAGCCCAGGCGTCTCCTACGAGCAGTACTTC. Its protein is CATSSPGVSYEQYF.

The chain recombines TRBV4-3 with TRBJ1-2; 7 bases are shared with TRBD1. V was pared by 4 bases and J by 4 bases, with 6 bases of the junction left unmatched. From germline, CDR1 is LGHNA and CDR2 YSLEER. The CDR3 is 14 residues long. CDR3 region: CASSRPGGGYGYTF. The CDR3 nucleotides read TGCGCCAGCAGCCGGCCAGGGGGTGGCTATGGCTACACCTTC.

This chain links TRBV7-8 with TRBJ1-4; 7 bases match TRBD1. Germline V gene data show CDR1 as SGHVS and CDR2 as FQNEAQ. Germline trimming cut 5 bases from V and 5 bases from J; bases unmatched to any gene: 5. CDR3 length: 14 amino acids. As DNA, the CDR3 is TGTGCCAGCAGCCGAGGGGGCTGGAATGAAAAACTGTTTTTT. Protein: CASSRGGWNEKLFF.

V is TRBV6-5 and J is TRBJ1-4; no reliable D call. CDR1 is MNHEY and CDR2 is SVGAGI in the germline V gene. Trimming took off 6 bases at V and 2 bases at J, with 10 bases between the two ends. This CDR3 is built from 14 residues. The CDR3 protein is CASSRGWTNEKLFF. The CDR3 DNA sequence: TGTGCCAGCAGCCGCGGGTGGACTAATGAAAAACTGTTTTTT.

V gene TRBV27 combines with J gene TRBJ1-5, with TRBD1 matching 9 bases. CDR1 and CDR2 from the germline V gene are MNHEY and SMNVEV (reference sequence). This CDR3 is 15 amino acids long. Trimming removed 4 bases from V and 5 bases from J; junction bases left unmatched: 6. CDR3 amino acids: CASSSLRTGDQPQHF. CDR3 sequence (DNA): TGTGCCAGCAGTTCTCTGAGGACAGGGGATCAGCCCCAGCATTTT.

The chain combines TRBV19 with TRBJ2-5; TRBD2 agrees at 15 bases. There are 17 residues in the CDR3. Germline V gives CDR1 LNHDA, CDR2 SQIVND (reference sequence). The V gene end was trimmed by 5 bases and the J gene end by 5 bases; junction bases not matched to a gene: 9. DNA of the CDR3: TGTGCCAGTAGTTTACGGACTAGCGGGGGGGCTGGGGAGACCCAGTACTTC. This translates into CASSLRTSGGAGETQYF.

The V call is TRBV10-3, the J call TRBJ1-2; TRBD1 aligns across 7 bases. This CDR3 is built from 17 residues. V dropped 4 bases and J dropped 0; count of bases not matched to a gene: 11. From germline, CDR1 is ENHRY and CDR2 SYGVKD. The CDR3 reads CAISGTDRVTSNYGYTF. In DNA form, the CDR3 reads TGTGCCATCAGTGGCACAGACAGGGTAACGTCTAACTATGGCTACACCTTC.

This clone was seen only a few times. V gene TRBV7-2 combines with J gene TRBJ1-1, with unresolved D. V lost 1 base and J 10 bases, leaving 7 bases between the germline ends. Germline-derived CDR1 and CDR2 are SGHTA and FQGNSA. The CDR3 totals 11 residues. The CDR3 protein is CASSLEFGAFF. In DNA form, the CDR3 reads TGTGCCAGCAGCTTAGAGTTCGGAGCTTTCTTT.

This clone was found once. V usage is TRBV11-2 and J usage is TRBJ1-1; TRBD1 matches at 8 bases. From germline, CDR1 is SGHAT and CDR2 FQNNGV. After removal of 0 bases from V and 1 base from J, the junction contained 7 bases not matched to a gene. CDR3 length: 17 amino acids. CDR3 sequence reads: CASSLDWEGQGNTEAFF. CDR3 sequence (DNA): TGTGCCAGCAGCTTAGATTGGGAAGGACAGGGGAACACTGAAGCTTTCTTT.

The V call is TRBV9, the J call TRBJ1-4, with 8 bases lining up with TRBD1. There are 15 residues in the CDR3. J was trimmed by 4 bases and V by 3 bases; bases with no gene match: 5. CDR1 and CDR2 from the germline V gene are SGDLS and YYNGEE. The CDR3 coding sequence is TGTGCCAGCAGCGGTCAGGGGGCAGGTAATGAAAAACTGTTTTTT. Protein sequence: CASSGQGAGNEKLFF.

This clone has just a few counts. The chain employs TRBV2 and TRBJ1-2; no definite D call. The CDR3 contains 12 residues. Germline V CDR1 and CDR2: SNHLY, FYNNEI. The germline V and J ends were trimmed by 4 bases and 8 bases, with 11 bases remaining between them. The CDR3 protein is CASSALGGGYTF. The CDR3 nucleotides read TGTGCCAGCAGTGCTTTGGGAGGAGGCTACACCTTC.

This chain joins TRBV9 and TRBJ1-2; no reliable D call. Trimming shortened V by 5 bases and J by 2 bases, and 19 bases separated the two germline ends. Germline lookup yields CDR1 SGDLS and CDR2 YYNGEE. The CDR3 is 16 residues long. The CDR3 DNA reads as TGTGCCAGCAGTGGATCTTTGTCAGCGCAAAACTATGGCTACACCTTC. Protein product: CASSGSLSAQNYGYTF. The whole variable domain, remainder taken from reference TRBV9 and TRBJ1-2, is DSGVTQTPKHLITATGQRVTLRCSPRSGDLSVYWYQQSLDQGLQFLIQYYNGEERAKGNILERFSAQQFPDLHSELNLSSLELGDSALYFCASSGSLSAQNYGYTFGSGTRLTVV.

The rearrangement joins TRBV5-1 to TRBJ2-6; 8 positions match TRBD1. Unmatched junction bases numbered 14, after V lost 4 bases and J lost 2 bases. CDR3 length: 19 amino acids. Germline lookup yields CDR1 SGHRS and CDR2 YFSETQ. The CDR3 DNA is TGCGCCAGCAGCGACAGACAGGGGTCAGGGTCGGCTGGGGCCAACGTCCTGACTTTC. It codes for CASSDRQGSGSAGANVLTF.

The chain uses TRBV6-6 and TRBJ1-2; 7 bases align to TRBD1. This CDR3 contains 14 residues. Losses at the gene ends were 3 bases for V and 4 bases for J; bases not matched to a gene: 5. Per the germline V gene, CDR1 is MNHNY and CDR2 is SVGAGI (reference sequence). CDR3 coding DNA: TGTGCCAGCAGTTATACACAGGGGAGCTATGGCTACACCTTC. Translated, it gives CASSYTQGSYGYTF.

The chain carries TRBV6-2 or TRBV6-3 and TRBJ2-6, with 7 bases matching TRBD1. The J segment lost 4 bases and the V segment lost 1 base, leaving 7 bases of the junction unmatched. Germline values: CDR1 MNHEY, CDR2 SVGEGT. The CDR3 loop spans 17 amino acids. The DNA of the CDR3 is TGTGCCAGCAGTTACTATACCGGGACAGCCGGGGCCAACGTCCTGACTTTC. As protein: CASSYYTGTAGANVLTF.

The chain's CDR3 is CASSQGQHSYEQYF. In DNA form, the CDR3 reads TGCGCCAGCAGCCAGGGACAACACTCCTACGAGCAGTACTTC. The rearrangement links TRBV4-1 to TRBJ2-7, with a weak D call TRBD1 (6 bases). The CDR3 is 14 amino acids. Looked up from germline, CDR1 is MGHRA and CDR2 is YSYEKL. Between the trimmed V and J ends, which lost 3 bases and 0 bases, there was a span of 9 bases.

The chain has TRBV7-2 and TRBJ2-7; 8 nucleotides match TRBD1. With 7 bases clipped from V and 3 bases from J, the junction kept 8 bases outside the gene matches. This CDR3 region has 14 residues. Germline lookup yields CDR1 SGHTA and CDR2 FQGNSA. CDR3 nucleotides: TGTGCCAGCATCTCCGGGACAGGAGACTACGAGCAGTACTTC. As protein: CASISGTGDYEQYF.

J is TRBJ2-6 and V is TRBV10-3; 8 bases line up with TRBD1. Per the germline V gene, CDR1 is ENHRY and CDR2 is SYGVKD. The CDR3 contains 19 residues. V gave up 7 bases and J gave up 2 bases; unmatched junction bases: 16. The CDR3 region is CAITPQMTGEGTGANVLTF. The CDR3 DNA reads TGTGCCATCACCCCGCAGATGACAGGGGAAGGTACTGGGGCCAACGTCCTGACTTTC.

This clone is medium-sized (0.01 to 0.1%) in the sample. V is TRBV4-2 and J is TRBJ2-7; D unclear. The CDR3 loop spans 13 amino acids. The ends were cut back, 0 bases at V and 6 bases at J, with 9 bases in the middle. Germline V CDR1 and CDR2: LGHNA, YNFKEQ. As DNA, the CDR3 is TGTGCCAGCAGCCAAGATTCACGCGTCGAGCAGTACTTC. The encoded protein is CASSQDSRVEQYF.

The genes are TRBV7-9 and TRBJ1-2; TRBD1 matches 9 bases. This CDR3 spans 15 amino acids. V was clipped by 6 bases and J by 7 bases; unmatched bases: 12. The germline V gene encodes CDR1 SEHNR and CDR2 FQNEAQ (reference sequence). The CDR3 here is CASSSTGGAGSGYTF. The CDR3 DNA follows: TGTGCCAGCAGTTCTACAGGGGGCGCGGGTAGTGGCTACACCTTC.